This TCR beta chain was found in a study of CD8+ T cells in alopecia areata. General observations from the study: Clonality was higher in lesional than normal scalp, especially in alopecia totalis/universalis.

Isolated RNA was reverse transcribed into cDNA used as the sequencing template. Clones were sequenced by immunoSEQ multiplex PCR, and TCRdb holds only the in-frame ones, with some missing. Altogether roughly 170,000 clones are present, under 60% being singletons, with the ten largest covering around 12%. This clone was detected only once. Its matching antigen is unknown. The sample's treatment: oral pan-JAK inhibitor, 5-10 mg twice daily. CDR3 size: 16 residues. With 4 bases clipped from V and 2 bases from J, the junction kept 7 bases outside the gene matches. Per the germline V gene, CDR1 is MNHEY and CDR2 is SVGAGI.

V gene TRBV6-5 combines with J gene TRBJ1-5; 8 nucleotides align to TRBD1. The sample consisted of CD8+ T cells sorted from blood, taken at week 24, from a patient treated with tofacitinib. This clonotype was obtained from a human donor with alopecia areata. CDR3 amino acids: CASSSSDRARNQPQHF. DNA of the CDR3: TGTGCCAGCAGTTCATCGGACAGGGCGCGCAATCAGCCCCAGCATTTT.